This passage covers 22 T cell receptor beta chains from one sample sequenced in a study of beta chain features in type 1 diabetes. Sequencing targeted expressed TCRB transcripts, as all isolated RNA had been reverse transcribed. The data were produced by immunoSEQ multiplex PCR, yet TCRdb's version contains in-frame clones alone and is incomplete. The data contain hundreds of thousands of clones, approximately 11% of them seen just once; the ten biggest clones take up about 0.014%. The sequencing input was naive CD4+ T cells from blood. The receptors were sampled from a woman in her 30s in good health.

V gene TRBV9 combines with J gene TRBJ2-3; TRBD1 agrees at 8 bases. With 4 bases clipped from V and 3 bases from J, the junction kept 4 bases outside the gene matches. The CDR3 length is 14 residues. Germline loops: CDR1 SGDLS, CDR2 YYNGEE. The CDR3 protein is CASSFGQGTDTQYF. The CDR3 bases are TGTGCCAGCAGCTTCGGACAGGGAACAGATACGCAGTATTTT.

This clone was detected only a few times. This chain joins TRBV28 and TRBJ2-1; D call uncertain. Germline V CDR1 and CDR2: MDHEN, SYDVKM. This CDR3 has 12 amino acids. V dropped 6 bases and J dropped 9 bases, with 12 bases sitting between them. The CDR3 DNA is TGTGCCAGCAGCCTTGGTACTGGTGAGCAGTTCTTC. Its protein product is CASSLGTGEQFF.

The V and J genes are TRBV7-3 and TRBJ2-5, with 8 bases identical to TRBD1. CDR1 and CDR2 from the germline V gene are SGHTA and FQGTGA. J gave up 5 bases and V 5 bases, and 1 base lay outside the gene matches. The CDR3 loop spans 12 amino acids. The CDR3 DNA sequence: TGTGCCAGCAGCCGACAGGGGGAGACCCAGTACTTC. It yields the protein CASSRQGETQYF.

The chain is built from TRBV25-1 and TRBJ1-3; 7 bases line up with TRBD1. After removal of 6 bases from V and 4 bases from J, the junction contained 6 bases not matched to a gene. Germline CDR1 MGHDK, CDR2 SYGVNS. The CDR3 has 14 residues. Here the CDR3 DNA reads TGTGCCAGCAGCGGTACAGGGGTAGGAAACACCATATATTTT. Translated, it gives CASSGTGVGNTIYF.

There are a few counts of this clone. CDR3 sequence: CASSQPRWNEKLFF. In DNA form, the CDR3 reads TGCGCCAGCAGCCAGCCTCGGTGGAATGAAAAACTGTTTTTT. This chain links TRBV4-3 with TRBJ1-4; no clear D. The CDR3 covers 14 residues. The germline V gene has CDR1 LGHNA and CDR2 YSLEER. V was clipped by 3 bases and J by 5 bases, with 10 bases between them.

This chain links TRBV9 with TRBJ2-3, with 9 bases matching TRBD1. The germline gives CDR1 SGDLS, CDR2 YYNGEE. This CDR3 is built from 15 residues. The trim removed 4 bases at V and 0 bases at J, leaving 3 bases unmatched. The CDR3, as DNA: TGTGCCAGCAGCCAGACAGGGGGGAGCACAGATACGCAGTATTTT. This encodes CASSQTGGSTDTQYF. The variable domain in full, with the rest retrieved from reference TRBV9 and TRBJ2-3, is DSGVTQTPKHLITATGQRVTLRCSPRSGDLSVYWYQQSLDQGLQFLIQYYNGEERAKGNILERFSAQQFPDLHSELNLSSLELGDSALYFCASSQTGGSTDTQYFGPGTRLTVL.

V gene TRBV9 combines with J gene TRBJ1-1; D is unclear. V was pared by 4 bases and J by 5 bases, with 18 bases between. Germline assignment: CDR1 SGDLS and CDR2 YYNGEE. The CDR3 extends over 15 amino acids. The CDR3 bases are TGTGCCAGCAGCACCCGAGGCGGCATGAGGACTGAAGCTTTCTTT. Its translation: CASSTRGGMRTEAFF.

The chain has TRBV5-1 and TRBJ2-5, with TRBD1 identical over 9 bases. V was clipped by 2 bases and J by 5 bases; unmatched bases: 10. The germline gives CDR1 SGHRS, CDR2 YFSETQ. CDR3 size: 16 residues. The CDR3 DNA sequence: TGCGCCAGCAGCTTAGGGACAGGGAGGTTCAAGGAGACCCAGTACTTC. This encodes CASSLGTGRFKETQYF.

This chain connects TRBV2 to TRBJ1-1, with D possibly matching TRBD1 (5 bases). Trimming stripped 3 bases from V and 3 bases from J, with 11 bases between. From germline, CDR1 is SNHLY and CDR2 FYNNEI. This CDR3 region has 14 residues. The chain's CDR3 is CASSETVLYTEAFF. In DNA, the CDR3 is TGTGCCAGCAGTGAGACAGTCCTGTACACTGAAGCTTTCTTT.

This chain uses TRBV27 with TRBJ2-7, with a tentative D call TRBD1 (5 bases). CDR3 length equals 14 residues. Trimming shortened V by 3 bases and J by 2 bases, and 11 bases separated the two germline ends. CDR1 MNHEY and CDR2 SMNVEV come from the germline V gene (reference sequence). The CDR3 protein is CASSFGRQTYEQYF. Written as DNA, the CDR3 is TGTGCCAGCAGTTTTGGTCGACAGACCTACGAGCAGTACTTC.

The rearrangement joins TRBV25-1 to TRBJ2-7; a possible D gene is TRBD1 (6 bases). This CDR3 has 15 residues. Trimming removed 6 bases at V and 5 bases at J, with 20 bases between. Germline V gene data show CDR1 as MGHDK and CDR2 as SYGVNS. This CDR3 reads CASRQQAGAGNEQYF. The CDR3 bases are TGTGCCAGCAGGCAGCAGGCAGGGGCTGGGAACGAGCAGTACTTC.

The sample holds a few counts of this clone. DNA for the CDR3: TGTGCCAGCTCACCACCACAGGGAAAGTCCTACAATGAGCAGTTCTTC. The encoded protein is CASSPPQGKSYNEQFF. This sequence joins TRBV18 and TRBJ2-1; TRBD1 might be the D (6 bases). V was cut by 0 bases and J by 1 base, with 10 bases left in between. This CDR3 region has 16 residues. Germline V gene data show CDR1 as KGHSH and CDR2 as LQKENI.

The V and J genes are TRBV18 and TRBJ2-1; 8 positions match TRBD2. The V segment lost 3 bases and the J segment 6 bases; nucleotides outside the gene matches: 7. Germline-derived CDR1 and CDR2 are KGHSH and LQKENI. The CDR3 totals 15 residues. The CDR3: CASSPSGRVVNEQFF. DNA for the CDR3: TGTGCCAGCTCACCCAGCGGGAGAGTTGTCAATGAGCAGTTCTTC.

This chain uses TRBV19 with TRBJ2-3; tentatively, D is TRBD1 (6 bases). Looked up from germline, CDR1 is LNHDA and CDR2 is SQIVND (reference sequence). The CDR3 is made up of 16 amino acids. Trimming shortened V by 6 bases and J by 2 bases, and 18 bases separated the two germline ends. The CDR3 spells CASRRTGQFITDTQYF. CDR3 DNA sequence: TGTGCCAGTAGGAGAACAGGACAGTTTATCACAGATACGCAGTATTTT.

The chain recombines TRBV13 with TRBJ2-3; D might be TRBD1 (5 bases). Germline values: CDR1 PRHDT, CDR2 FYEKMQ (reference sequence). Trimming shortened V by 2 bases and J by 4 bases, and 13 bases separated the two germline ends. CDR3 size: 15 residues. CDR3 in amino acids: CASSLKLQGPDTQYF. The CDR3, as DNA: TGTGCCAGCAGCTTAAAGTTGCAGGGTCCAGATACGCAGTATTTT.

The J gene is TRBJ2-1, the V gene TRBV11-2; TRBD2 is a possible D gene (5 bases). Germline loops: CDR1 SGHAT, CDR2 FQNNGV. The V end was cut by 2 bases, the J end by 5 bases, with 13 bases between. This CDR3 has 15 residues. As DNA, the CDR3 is TGTGCCAGCAGCTTACGTGGGAGTTTCGACAATGAGCAGTTCTTC. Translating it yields CASSLRGSFDNEQFF.

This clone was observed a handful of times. CDR3 in amino acids: CASSLEVLYGYTF. The CDR3 DNA is TGTGCCAGCAGTTTGGAGGTACTTTATGGCTACACCTTC. The chain is built from TRBV27 and TRBJ1-2; D unclear. The V end was cut by 3 bases, the J end by 5 bases, with 10 bases between. The CDR3 covers 13 residues. Germline-derived CDR1 and CDR2 are MNHEY and SMNVEV (reference sequence).

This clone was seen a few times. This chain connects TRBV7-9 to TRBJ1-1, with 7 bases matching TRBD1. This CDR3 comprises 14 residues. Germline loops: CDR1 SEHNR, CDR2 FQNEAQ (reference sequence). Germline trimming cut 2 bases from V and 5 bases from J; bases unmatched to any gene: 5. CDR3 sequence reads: CASSLSGGRTEAFF. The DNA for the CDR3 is TGTGCCAGCAGCTTATCAGGGGGTAGGACTGAAGCTTTCTTT.

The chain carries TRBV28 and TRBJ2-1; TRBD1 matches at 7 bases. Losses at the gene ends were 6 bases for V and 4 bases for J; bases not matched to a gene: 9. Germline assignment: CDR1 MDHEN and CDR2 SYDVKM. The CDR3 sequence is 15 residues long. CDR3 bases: TGTGCCAGCAGATCACAGGGGAGCACTTACAATGAGCAGTTCTTC. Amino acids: CASRSQGSTYNEQFF.

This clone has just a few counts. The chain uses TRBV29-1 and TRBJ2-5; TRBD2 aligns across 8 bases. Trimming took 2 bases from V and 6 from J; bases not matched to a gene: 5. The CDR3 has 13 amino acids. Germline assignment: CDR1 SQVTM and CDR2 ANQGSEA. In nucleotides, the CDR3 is TGCAGCGTTGAACGGGAGGGCCCTCAGACCCAGTACTTC. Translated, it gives CSVEREGPQTQYF.

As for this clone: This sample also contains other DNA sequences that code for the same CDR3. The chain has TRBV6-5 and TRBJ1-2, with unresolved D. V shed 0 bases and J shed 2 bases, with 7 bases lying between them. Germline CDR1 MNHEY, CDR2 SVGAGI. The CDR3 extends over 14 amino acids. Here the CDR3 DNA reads TGTGCCAGCAGTTACTCTCGGGGAAACTATGGCTACACCTTC. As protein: CASSYSRGNYGYTF.

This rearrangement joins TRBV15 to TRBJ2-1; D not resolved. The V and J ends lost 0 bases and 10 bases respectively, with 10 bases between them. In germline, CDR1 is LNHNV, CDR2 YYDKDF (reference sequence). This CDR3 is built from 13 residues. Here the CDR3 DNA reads TGTGCCACCAGCAGAGATTTAGTCGGGGAGCAGTTCTTC. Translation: CATSRDLVGEQFF.